The 18 T cell receptor beta chains in this list originate from one sample, sequenced in a study of beta chain features in type 1 diabetes. Study-level findings and limits: Type 1 diabetes patients had moderately but significantly shorter TCRB CDR3s in all four CD4+ subsets.

The antigens of these receptors remain unknown. Every bit of the isolated RNA underwent reverse transcription, so sequencing read expressed TCRB transcripts. The table came from immunoSEQ multiplex PCR; TCRdb's copy has only in-frame clones and leaves some out. The profile shows hundreds of thousands of clones, 13% of them singletons. The source material was naive CD4+ T cells from blood. The receptor source for this set is a man aged 18 to 29 with type 1 diabetes.

The gene calls are TRBV7-9 and TRBJ1-2; the D is unclear. The CDR3 length is 14 residues. The V end was cut by 3 bases, the J end by 1 base, with 9 bases between. The germline V gene has CDR1 SEHNR and CDR2 FQNEAQ (reference sequence). The DNA of the CDR3 is TGTGCCAGCAGCTTTACGAAGCTTAACTATGGCTACACCTTC. This translates into CASSFTKLNYGYTF.

This clone has a handful of counts. The CDR3 sequence is CAIKRSVSGDEQFF. The CDR3 DNA sequence: TGTGCCATCAAAAGAAGTGTTTCTGGCGATGAGCAGTTCTTC. V is TRBV10-3 and J is TRBJ2-1; D is undetermined. The CDR3 has 14 residues. The V end was cut by 7 bases, the J end by 8 bases, with 18 bases between. CDR1 ENHRY and CDR2 SYGVKD come from the germline V gene.

As regards this clone: The sample has other DNA sequences that encode this CDR3 too. The chain recombines TRBV25-1 with TRBJ1-5; possible D gene TRBD1, 5 bases. The CDR3 extends over 15 amino acids. CDR1 is MGHDK, CDR2 SYGVNS, per germline. Trimming cost V 1 base and J 3 bases, with 10 bases left between them. This chain's CDR3 is CASSELGGDNQPQHF. CDR3 DNA sequence: TGTGCCAGCAGTGAATTGGGGGGAGACAATCAGCCCCAGCATTTT.

V gene TRBV11-3 combines with J gene TRBJ2-5, with D perhaps given as TRBD1 or TRBD2 (6 bases each). The germline V gene encodes CDR1 SGHNT and CDR2 YENEEA. V gave up 3 bases and J gave up 0 bases, with 14 bases separating them. The CDR3 loop spans 16 amino acids. Here the CDR3 DNA reads TGTGCCAGCAGCTTCGTCGGGGGCCGGAACCAAGAGACCCAGTACTTC. Translation gives CASSFVGGRNQETQYF.

V usage is TRBV9 and J usage is TRBJ1-4; 9 nucleotides line up with TRBD1. The V gene's germline CDR1 is SGDLS and CDR2 YYNGEE. The CDR3 is 18 amino acids. The V segment lost 2 bases and the J segment 3 bases; nucleotides outside the gene matches: 11. CDR3 in amino acids: CASSVSSGQGISNEKLFF. The CDR3 DNA sequence: TGTGCCAGCAGCGTCTCGTCGGGACAGGGTATTTCTAATGAAAAACTGTTTTTT.

This clone was seen a few times. CDR3 residues: CASSREGGTNEKLFF. The CDR3 DNA reads TGTGCCAGCAGTAGAGAAGGGGGGACTAATGAAAAACTGTTTTTT. The chain uses TRBV6-6 and TRBJ1-4; tentative D call: TRBD1 (6 bases). The CDR3 length is 15 residues. V lost 5 bases and J 2 bases, leaving 12 bases between the germline ends. CDR1 is MNHNY and CDR2 is SVGAGI in the germline V gene (reference sequence).

This clone has just a few counts. V gene TRBV5-6 combines with J gene TRBJ1-5; maybe TRBD1 (6 bases). Looked up from germline, CDR1 is SGHDT and CDR2 is YYEEEE. This CDR3 is built from 14 residues. Trimming took off 7 bases at V and 2 bases at J, with 13 bases between the two ends. CDR3 residues: CASGTQSGNQPQHF. The CDR3 nucleotides are TGTGCCAGCGGGACACAGTCTGGCAATCAGCCCCAGCATTTT.

This clone came up a few times. The chain combines TRBV2 with TRBJ1-5, with TRBD1 matching 7 bases. CDR3 size: 13 residues. CDR1 is SNHLY and CDR2 is FYNNEI in the germline V gene. Trimming took 3 bases from V and 5 from J; bases not matched to a gene: 1. The CDR3: CASSDQGDQPQHF. The DNA for the CDR3 is TGTGCCAGCAGTGACCAGGGGGATCAGCCCCAGCATTTT. The full variable domain, in which reference TRBV2 and TRBJ1-5 provide the parts outside the CDR3, is EPEVTQTPSHQVTQMGQEVILRCVPISNHLYFYWYRQILGQKVEFLVSFYNNEISEKSEIFDDQFSVERPDGSNFTLKIRSTKLEDSAMYFCASSDQGDQPQHFGDGTRLSIL.

Only a few counts were recorded for this clone. The chain carries TRBV25-1 and TRBJ2-3; D is uncertain. Trimming stripped 5 bases from V and 0 bases from J, with 9 bases between. Per germline, CDR1 MGHDK and CDR2 SYGVNS. CDR3 length equals 14 residues. The chain's CDR3 is CASSPQASTDTQYF. The CDR3 DNA reads TGTGCCAGCAGTCCCCAGGCGAGCACAGATACGCAGTATTTT.

The chain is built from TRBV10-3 and TRBJ2-3; D is uncertain. V was shortened by 0 bases and J by 6 bases, with 7 bases between the two germline ends. The CDR3 runs to 13 residues. CDR1 and CDR2 from the germline V gene are ENHRY and SYGVKD. The CDR3 protein is CAISESPTDTQYF. CDR3 DNA: TGTGCCATCAGTGAGTCCCCGACGGATACGCAGTATTTT.

This rearrangement joins TRBV5-1 to TRBJ2-1, with D tentatively TRBD2 (5 bases). Per the germline V gene, CDR1 is SGHRS and CDR2 is YFSETQ. The ends were cut back, 5 bases at V and 8 bases at J, with 20 bases in the middle. CDR3 size: 15 residues. The CDR3 loop is CASRIIGLTSDEQFF. The CDR3 coding sequence is TGCGCCAGCAGAATTATCGGACTCACTTCAGATGAGCAGTTCTTC.

The V and J genes are TRBV5-1 and TRBJ2-7; D is perhaps TRBD1 or TRBD2 (5 bases each). The germline gives CDR1 SGHRS, CDR2 YFSETQ. This CDR3 region has 14 residues. V lost 4 bases and J 1 base, leaving 12 bases between the germline ends. CDR3 protein: CASSHRDRSYEQYF. CDR3 nucleotides: TGCGCCAGCAGCCACCGGGACCGATCCTACGAGCAGTACTTC.

The chain combines TRBV28 with TRBJ2-7, with a tentative D call TRBD2 (5 bases). This CDR3 has 16 amino acids. Trimming took 2 bases from V and 0 from J, leaving 14 bases between them. From germline, CDR1 is MDHEN and CDR2 SYDVKM. The CDR3 sequence: CASSLPPGSSSYEQYF. The CDR3, as DNA: TGTGCCAGCAGTTTACCGCCGGGGTCCAGCTCCTACGAGCAGTACTTC.

V and J are TRBV10-3 and TRBJ2-1, with D tentatively TRBD1 (6 bases). The germline V and J ends were trimmed by 4 bases and 5 bases, with 6 bases remaining between them. Germline lookup yields CDR1 ENHRY and CDR2 SYGVKD. The CDR3 extends over 12 amino acids. CDR3 nucleotides: TGTGCCATCAGTGGACAGGACAATGAGCAGTTCTTC. Protein: CAISGQDNEQFF.

The rearrangement joins TRBV5-1 to TRBJ2-2; D gene unclear. Germline CDR1 is SGHRS and CDR2 is YFSETQ. This CDR3 is built from 15 residues. Trimming cost V 0 bases and J 3 bases, with 9 bases left between them. The CDR3 loop reads CASSLAVTDTGELFF. The CDR3 nucleotides read TGCGCCAGCAGCTTGGCCGTGACGGACACCGGGGAGCTGTTTTTT.

The V call is TRBV30, the J call TRBJ2-2; TRBD2 might be the D (5 bases). The length of the CDR3 is 15 residues. Germline values: CDR1 GTSNPN, CDR2 SVGIG (reference sequence). Trimming left V 5 bases short and J 1 base short, with 14 bases between. The CDR3: CAWGEGLRNTGELFF. The DNA of the CDR3 is TGTGCCTGGGGAGAGGGTCTTAGGAACACCGGGGAGCTGTTTTTT.

This rearrangement joins TRBV4-1 to TRBJ2-7; 8 bases map to TRBD1. Germline V gene data show CDR1 as MGHRA and CDR2 as YSYEKL. The trim removed 4 bases at V and 5 bases at J, leaving 7 bases unmatched. The CDR3 spans 14 residues. The CDR3 nucleotides are TGCGCCAGCAGCCCGCGACAGGGGATCGACGAGCAGTACTTC. It encodes CASSPRQGIDEQYF.

This clone has just a few counts. The chain employs TRBV6-5 and TRBJ2-3; D is undetermined. From germline, CDR1 is MNHEY and CDR2 SVGAGI. V dropped 3 bases and J dropped 6 bases, with 10 bases sitting between them. The CDR3 contains 13 residues. Here the CDR3 DNA reads TGTGCCAGCAGTTATAAGCCTTCCGATACGCAGTATTTT. This encodes CASSYKPSDTQYF.